The 6 T cell receptor beta chains below were found in one sample sequenced in a study of cytomegalovirus exposure and HLA in healthy donors. Repertoires were generated with immunoSEQ multiplex PCR, while TCRdb's copy carries only in-frame clones and drops some. The sample shows 60,000 to 65,000 clones, 85% to 95% of them seen only once. Sequences were obtained from PBMCs. All receptors come from a woman aged 18-29 years in good health and CMV-seropositive.

The chain has TRBV4-1 and TRBJ2-7; 9 bases line up with TRBD1. The CDR3 extends over 15 amino acids. Germline V CDR1 and CDR2: MGHRA, YSYEKL. The V gene end was trimmed by 2 bases and the J gene end by 4 bases; junction bases not matched to a gene: 6. Here the CDR3 reads CASSQLTGGKYEQYF. CDR3 in DNA: TGCGCCAGCAGCCAACTTACAGGGGGCAAGTACGAGCAGTACTTC.

This chain uses TRBV27 with TRBJ1-1; a possible D gene is TRBD1 (5 bases). V gave up 6 bases and J gave up 0 bases, with 14 bases separating them. This CDR3 is 15 amino acids long. CDR1 and CDR2 from the germline V gene are MNHEY and SMNVEV (reference sequence). CDR3 nucleotides: TGTGCCAGCAGCCCTATGACAGCATTGAACACTGAAGCTTTCTTT. This encodes CASSPMTALNTEAFF.

V and J are TRBV30 and TRBJ1-2, with D maybe TRBD1 (5 bases). The V end was cut by 5 bases, the J end by 6 bases, with 13 bases between. The germline gives CDR1 GTSNPN, CDR2 SVGIG (reference sequence). CDR3 length: 12 amino acids. The CDR3 region is CAWGRGRNGYTF. The CDR3 region has the DNA TGTGCCTGGGGGCGGGGGAGGAATGGCTACACCTTC. The full variable domain, completed using reference TRBV30 and TRBJ1-2, is SQTIHQWPATLVQPVGSPLSLECTVEGTSNPNLYWYRQAAGRGLQLLFYSVGIGQISSEVPQNLSASRPQDRQFILSSKKLLLSDSGFYLCAWGRGRNGYTFGSGTRLTVV.

The J gene is TRBJ2-1, the V gene TRBV27; D perhaps matches TRBD2 (5 bases). V shed 3 bases and J shed 0 bases, with 9 bases lying between them. Germline-derived CDR1 and CDR2 are MNHEY and SMNVEV (reference sequence). There are 15 residues in the CDR3. The CDR3 protein is CASSFQRLSYNEQFF. The DNA for the CDR3 is TGTGCCAGCAGTTTCCAGCGGCTCTCCTACAATGAGCAGTTCTTC.

The chain employs TRBV19 and TRBJ2-3; D perhaps matches TRBD2 (5 bases). V shed 0 bases and J shed 2 bases, with 9 bases lying between them. CDR3 size: 15 residues. CDR1 is LNHDA, CDR2 SQIVND, per germline (reference sequence). DNA for the CDR3: TGTGCCAGTAGTATAGACCCGGAGGACACAGATACGCAGTATTTT. The encoded protein is CASSIDPEDTDTQYF.

The J gene is TRBJ1-1, the V gene TRBV5-4; D is undetermined. Trimming removed 0 bases from V and 1 base from J, with 7 bases in between. CDR1 is SGHNT and CDR2 is YYREEE in the germline V gene (reference sequence). The CDR3 is 14 amino acids. The CDR3 DNA is TGTGCCAGCAGCTTGGACAGCCAGAACACTGAAGCTTTCTTT. It is translated as CASSLDSQNTEAFF. Combining the CDR3 with reference TRBV5-4 and TRBJ1-1 gives the whole variable domain ETGVTQSPTHLIKTRGQQVTLRCSSQSGHNTVSWYQQALGQGPQFIFQYYREEENGRGNFPPRFSGLQFPNYSSELNVNALELDDSALYLCASSLDSQNTEAFFGQGTRLTVV.